This T cell receptor (beta chain) was observed in a study of blood T cell repertoires in COVID-19. Study overall: The analysed material was cDNA or gDNA that came from T cells, B-cell-depleted T cells, or PBMCs.

Clones were sequenced by immunoSEQ multiplex PCR, and TCRdb holds only the in-frame ones, with some missing. This sample carries 410,000 or so clones, around 91% of them seen once, and the ten largest clones take 1.5% to 1.7%. The CDR3 totals 19 residues. V shed 2 bases and J shed 2 bases, with 22 bases lying between them. The receptor comes from a woman aged 40 to 50 with COVID-19, enrolled during active disease. The V gene is TRBV23-1, the J gene TRBJ1-5; D possibly corresponds to TRBD1 (5 bases). TRBV23-1 is identified as an open reading frame with a role that is uncertain. Material: peripheral blood. CDR3 amino acids: CASSQRPPGKRVGNQPQHF. For the CDR3, the DNA is TGCGCCAGCAGTCAACGCCCCCCAGGGAAGAGAGTGGGCAATCAGCCCCAGCATTTT.